This is a list of T cell receptor beta chains from one sample in a study of blood T cells in healthy people across ages. TCRdb re-called the 5' RACE reads through MiXCR, storing one row per CDR3 protein. This sample yields roughly 930,000 distinct CDR3 sequences, of which roughly 43% are seen a single time; around 15% belongs to the top ten. The sequenced material came from blood. The receptors originated from a man aged 30-40 years in good health. The conserved cysteine and the conserved F or W are not part of the CDR3 here.

V,J,CDR3
TRBV20-1,TRBJ1-2,SARDVWFGQPRGDYGYT
TRBV7-2,TRBJ2-1,ASSLLDLGGGYNEQF
TRBV6-1,TRBJ2-5,ASSGGIGTQY
TRBV27,TRBJ1-6,ASSPPLGYNSPLH
TRBV20-1,TRBJ1-2,SAGGGGRLYGYT
TRBV11-2,TRBJ1-4,ASIGGDGEKLF
TRBV7-9,TRBJ1-5,ASSEVGGGSQPQH
TRBV12-3/TRBV12-4,TRBJ1-6,ASSLGAHYNSPLH
TRBV3-1,TRBJ2-7,ASSQREASGGGLQY
TRBV7-2,TRBJ1-2,ASSLTDLGYT
TRBV9,TRBJ2-2,ASSVVRTGTGELF
TRBV6-5,TRBJ2-4,ASTYGQGASEQY
TRBV10-3,TRBJ2-7,TISESWGYEQY
TRBV9,TRBJ2-5,ASSGGLADCNEQY
TRBV6-5,TRBJ2-5,ASSYSGQALQETQY